This T cell receptor beta chain was sequenced in a study of vaccination and CD4 T cells after COVID-19. The study, taken as a whole, reports: The great majority, 304 of 307 vaccine-specific clones, proved spike mono-reactive in convalescent patients.

J was trimmed by 2 bases and V by 4 bases; bases with no gene match: 8. Germline V lookup: CDR1 SQVTM, CDR2 ANQGSEA. This CDR3 has 14 amino acids. Treatment: approximately 10-day PBMC culture with coronavirus spike peptide pools or control peptides (ViraFEST assay). Cultured CD4+ T cells had their DNA profiled by the Oncomine TCR Beta short-read assay. MiXCR, applied by TCRdb to the PCR reads, yields one record per CDR3 protein. The repertoire holds more than 8,000 distinct CDR3 sequences, with about a fifth as singletons. In the case of this clonotype: What it recognizes is unknown.

This clonotype was obtained from a human donor who had recovered from COVID-19. Sample: CD4+ T cells from blood, cultured in vitro, taken after SARS-CoV-2 vaccination. This chain links TRBV29-1 with TRBJ2-7, with 7 bases matching TRBD2. CDR3 nucleotides: TGCAGCGTTGGACCGACTAGCTTTACCTACGAGCAGTACTTC. This translates into CSVGPTSFTYEQYF.